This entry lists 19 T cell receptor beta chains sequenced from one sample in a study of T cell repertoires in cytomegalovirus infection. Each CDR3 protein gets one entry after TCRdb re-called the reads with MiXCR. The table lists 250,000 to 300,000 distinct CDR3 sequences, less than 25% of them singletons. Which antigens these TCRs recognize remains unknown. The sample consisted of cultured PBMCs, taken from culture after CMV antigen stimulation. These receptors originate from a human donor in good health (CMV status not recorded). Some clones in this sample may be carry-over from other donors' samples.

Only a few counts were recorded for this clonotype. CDR3 region: CASSLGARETQYF. CDR3 coding DNA: TGTGCCAGCAGCTTGGGGGCCAGGGAGACCCAGTACTTC. J is TRBJ2-5 and V is TRBV5-6; no definite D call. This CDR3 has 13 amino acids. Deletions cut 0 bases from V and 5 bases from J, with 8 bases between. Germline CDR1 reads SGHDT; CDR2 reads YYEEEE.

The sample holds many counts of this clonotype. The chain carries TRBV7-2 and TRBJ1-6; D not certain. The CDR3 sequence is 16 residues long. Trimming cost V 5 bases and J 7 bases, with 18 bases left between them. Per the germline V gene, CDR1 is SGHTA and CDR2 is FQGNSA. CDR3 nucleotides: TGTGCCAGCAGCCTCGGCCCCACAAGTGGGAATTCACCCCTCCACTTT. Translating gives CASSLGPTSGNSPLHF.

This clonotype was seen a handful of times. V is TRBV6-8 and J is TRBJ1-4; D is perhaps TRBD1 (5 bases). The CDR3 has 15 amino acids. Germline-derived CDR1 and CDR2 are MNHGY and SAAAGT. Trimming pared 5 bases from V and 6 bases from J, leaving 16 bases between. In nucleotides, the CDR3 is TGTGCCAGCAGTACCCCGCGGGGGGAGGATGAAAAACTGTTTTTT. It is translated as CASSTPRGEDEKLFF.

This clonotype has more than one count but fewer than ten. As DNA, the CDR3 is TGTGCCAGCAGCTTAATGAACAGGGGTGCGGCCCAGTACTTC. Protein sequence: CASSLMNRGAAQYF. This chain uses TRBV28 with TRBJ2-5; 7 bases fit TRBD1. The germline CDR1 and CDR2 sequences are MDHEN and SYDVKM. After removal of 6 bases from V and 9 bases from J, the junction contained 13 bases not matched to a gene. This CDR3 contains 14 residues.

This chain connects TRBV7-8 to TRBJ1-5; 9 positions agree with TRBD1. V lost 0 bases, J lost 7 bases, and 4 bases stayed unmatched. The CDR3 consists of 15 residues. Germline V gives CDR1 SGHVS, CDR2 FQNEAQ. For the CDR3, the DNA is TGTGCCAGCAGCTTAGCCGGGACAGGGATGCAGCCCCAGCATTTT. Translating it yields CASSLAGTGMQPQHF.

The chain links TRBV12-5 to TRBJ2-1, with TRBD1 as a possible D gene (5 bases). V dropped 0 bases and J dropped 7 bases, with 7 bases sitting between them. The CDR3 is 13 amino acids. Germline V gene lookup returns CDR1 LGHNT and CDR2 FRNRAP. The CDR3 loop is CASGLVPGNEQFF. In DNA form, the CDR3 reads TGTGCTAGTGGTTTGGTACCAGGGAATGAGCAGTTCTTC.

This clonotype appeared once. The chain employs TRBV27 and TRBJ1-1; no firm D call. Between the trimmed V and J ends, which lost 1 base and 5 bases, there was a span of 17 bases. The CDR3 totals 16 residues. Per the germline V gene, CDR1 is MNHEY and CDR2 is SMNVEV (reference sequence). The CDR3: CASSLLAGRALTEAFF. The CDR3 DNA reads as TGTGCCAGCAGTTTATTGGCGGGTCGTGCGTTGACTGAAGCTTTCTTT.

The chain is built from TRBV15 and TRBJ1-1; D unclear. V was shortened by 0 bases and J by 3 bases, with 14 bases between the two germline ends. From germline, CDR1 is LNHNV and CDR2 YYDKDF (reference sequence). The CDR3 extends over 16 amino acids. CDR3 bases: TGTGCCACCAGCAGAGATCTTGAGGAGCGTGACACTGAAGCTTTCTTT. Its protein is CATSRDLEERDTEAFF. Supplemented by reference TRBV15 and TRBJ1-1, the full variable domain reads DAMVIQNPRYQVTQFGKPVTLSCSQTLNHNVMYWYQQKSSQAPKLLFHYYDKDFNNEADTPDNFQSRRPNTSFCFLDIRSPGLGDTAMYLCATSRDLEERDTEAFFGQGTRLTVV.

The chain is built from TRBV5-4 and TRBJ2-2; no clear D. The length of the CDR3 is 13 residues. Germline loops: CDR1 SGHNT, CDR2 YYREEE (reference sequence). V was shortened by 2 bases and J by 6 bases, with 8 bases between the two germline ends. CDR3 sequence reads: CASSFGQSGELFF. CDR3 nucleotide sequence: TGTGCCAGCAGCTTCGGGCAATCCGGGGAGCTGTTTTTT.

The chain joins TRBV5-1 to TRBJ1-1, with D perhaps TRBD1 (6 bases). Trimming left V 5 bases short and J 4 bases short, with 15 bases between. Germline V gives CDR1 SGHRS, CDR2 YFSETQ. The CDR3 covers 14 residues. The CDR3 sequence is CASSPGVMGTEAFF. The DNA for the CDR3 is TGCGCCAGCAGTCCAGGGGTCATGGGCACTGAAGCTTTCTTT. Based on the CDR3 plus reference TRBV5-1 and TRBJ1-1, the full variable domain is KAGVTQTPRYLIKTRGQQVTLSCSPISGHRSVSWYQQTPGQGLQFLFEYFSETQRNKGNFPGRFSGRQFSNSRSEMNVSTLELGDSALYLCASSPGVMGTEAFFGQGTRLTVV.

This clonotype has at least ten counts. The CDR3 loop is CASSLGQGRQETQYF. CDR3 DNA sequence: TGTGCCAGCAGCCTTGGACAGGGAAGGCAAGAGACCCAGTACTTC. This chain links TRBV7-2 with TRBJ2-5, with TRBD1 matching over 8 bases. In germline, CDR1 is SGHTA, CDR2 FQGNSA. CDR3 length: 15 residues. After removal of 5 bases from V and 2 bases from J, the junction contained 7 bases not matched to a gene.

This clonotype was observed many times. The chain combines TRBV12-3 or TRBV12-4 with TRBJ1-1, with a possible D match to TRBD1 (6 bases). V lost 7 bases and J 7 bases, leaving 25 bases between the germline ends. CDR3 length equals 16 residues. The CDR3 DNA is TGTGCCAGCACCTCCGGGACACCGATTTATAAGGGTGAAGCTTTCTTT. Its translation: CASTSGTPIYKGEAFF.

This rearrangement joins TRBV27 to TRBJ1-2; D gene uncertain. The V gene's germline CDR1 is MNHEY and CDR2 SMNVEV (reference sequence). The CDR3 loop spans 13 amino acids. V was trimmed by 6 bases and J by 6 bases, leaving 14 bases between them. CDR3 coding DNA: TGTGCCAGCAGACAATGGGCCGGGAATGGCTACACCTTC. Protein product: CASRQWAGNGYTF.

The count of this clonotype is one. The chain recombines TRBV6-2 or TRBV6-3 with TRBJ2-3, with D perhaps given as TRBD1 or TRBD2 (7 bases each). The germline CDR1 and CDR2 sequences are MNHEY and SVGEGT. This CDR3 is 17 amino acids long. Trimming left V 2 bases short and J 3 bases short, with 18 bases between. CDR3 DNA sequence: TGTGCCAGCAGTTACCCAGGGGGGAGGGTGGATACAGATACGCAGTATTTT. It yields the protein CASSYPGGRVDTDTQYF.

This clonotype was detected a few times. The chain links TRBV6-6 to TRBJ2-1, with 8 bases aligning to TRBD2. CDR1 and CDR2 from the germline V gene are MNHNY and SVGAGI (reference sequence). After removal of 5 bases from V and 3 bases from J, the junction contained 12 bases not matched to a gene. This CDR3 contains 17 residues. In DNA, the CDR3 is TGTGCCAGCAGTGAGGACTCCCTGGCGGGAGGCTACAATGAGCAGTTCTTC. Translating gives CASSEDSLAGGYNEQFF.

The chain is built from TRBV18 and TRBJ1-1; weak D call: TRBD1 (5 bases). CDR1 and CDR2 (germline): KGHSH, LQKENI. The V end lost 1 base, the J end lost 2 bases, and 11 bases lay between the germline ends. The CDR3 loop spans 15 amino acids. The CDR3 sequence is CASSPQAQGNTEAFF. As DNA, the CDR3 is TGTGCCAGCTCACCACAGGCTCAGGGCAACACTGAAGCTTTCTTT.

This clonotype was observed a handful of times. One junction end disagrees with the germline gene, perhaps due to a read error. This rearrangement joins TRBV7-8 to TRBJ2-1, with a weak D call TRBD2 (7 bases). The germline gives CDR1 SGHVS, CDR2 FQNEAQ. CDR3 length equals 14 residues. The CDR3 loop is CASSLPRLAGAGVF. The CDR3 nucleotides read TGTGCCAGCAGCTTACCTAGACTAGCCGGAGCAGGGGTCTTC.

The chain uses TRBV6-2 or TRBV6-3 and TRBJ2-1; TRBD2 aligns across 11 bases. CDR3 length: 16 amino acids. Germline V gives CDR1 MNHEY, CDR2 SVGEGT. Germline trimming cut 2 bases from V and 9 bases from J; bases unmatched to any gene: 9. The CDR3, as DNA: TGTGCCAGCAGTTACGCTAGCGGGAGGCTCTTCGGTGAGCAGTTCTTC. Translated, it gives CASSYASGRLFGEQFF.

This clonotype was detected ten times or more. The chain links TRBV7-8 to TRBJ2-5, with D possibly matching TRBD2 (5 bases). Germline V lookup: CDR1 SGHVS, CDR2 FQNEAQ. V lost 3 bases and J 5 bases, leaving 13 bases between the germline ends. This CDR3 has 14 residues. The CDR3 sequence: CASSLGAARETQYF. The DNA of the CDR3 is TGTGCCAGCAGCTTGGGAGCCGCGAGGGAGACCCAGTACTTC. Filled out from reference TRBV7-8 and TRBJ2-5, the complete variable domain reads GAGVSQSPRYKVAKRGQDVALRCDPISGHVSLFWYQQALGQGPEFLTYFQNEAQLDKSGLPSDRFFAERPEGSVSTLKIQRTQQEDSAVYLCASSLGAARETQYFGPGTRLLVL.